This note documents a single TCR beta chain sequence. This clonotype has only a few counts. No antigen is known for it. One base away there is no much larger clone; base qualities are not given. These data belong to a study of T cells after yellow fever vaccination (dated by TCRdb to 2018 to 2020). As for the study more broadly: The SMART-Seq v4 Ultra Low Input RNA kit was used to prepare libraries from fractions with low cell numbers. Blood was collected at multiple timepoints before and after primary and secondary immunization, and bulk PBMC replicates and cell subsets were isolated. To follow T-cell clones before and after both primary and booster YFV17D yellow fever vaccination, bulk TCR alpha and beta repertoires underwent longitudinal sequencing. Two healthy male donors, one aged 18 to 29 and one aged 30 to 40 years, were included in the cohort. Findings and caveats that apply to the study as a whole: Because the study included only two donors, the extent to which the findings can be generalized is limited. Because abundant contaminating clonotypes from the bulk population could be contained in FACS-sorted repertoires, computational filtering was required. Compared with the primary T-cell response, the secondary T-cell response was faster but weaker, reaching its peak on day 5 rather than on day 15. A small fraction of clonotypes appeared in both the CD4 and CD8 compartments, likely as a result of convergent recombination. Most clones expanded after primary vaccination were re-detected after the booster (approximately 95% of CD4 and roughly 85% of CD8), suggesting broad memory maintenance.

Synthesis of TCR cDNA relied on 5'RACE template switching, a step that introduced a universal primer site along with unique molecular identifiers. cDNA synthesis was primed from both the TCR alpha and TCR beta constant segments. Library amplification used two PCR steps, and the second PCR step added sample barcodes and sequencing adapters. Libraries were sequenced on Illumina HiSeq 2500 (2x100 bp) or NovaSeq (2x150 bp). The authors processed their data as follows. Demultiplexing of reads and collapsing into UMI consensus sequences were performed with MIGEC, and V(D)J alignment was carried out with MiXCR. Clonotypes responding to the vaccine were identified with edgeR on replicate PBMC samples, with the criteria of FDR below 0.01 and a log2 fold change above 5 up to day 15. Each bulk clonotype received a CD4 or CD8 identity based on whether the sequenced CD4 or CD8 repertoire contained that clonotype at higher abundance. TCRdb reworked the public reads: Q25 trimming with fastp, MiXCR clone assembly, productive beta chains retained. Each CDR3 protein appears once, grouped with its most common genes and DNA. TCRdb's processing, not the authors' own work, is the source of the V and J calls. This sample has almost 600,000 distinct CDR3 sequences in its table, and around an eighth of those were observed once. Roughly an eighth of the sample lies in the top ten.

The treatment or condition label for this specimen denotes: live attenuated yellow fever vaccine strain. Two biological replicates of bulk PBMCs were collected at each blood-draw timepoint. A standard Ficoll-Paque protocol was used to isolate PBMCs from peripheral blood. RNA was extracted with TriZol from bulk PBMCs, CD4 and CD8 fractions, and dextramer-positive and dextramer-negative fractions. The sample was PBMCs, taken on the day of the yellow fever booster vaccination. The sequence derives from a man between 25 and 39 years old who received the YFV17D yellow fever vaccine.

CDR3 region: CASSESLLAGVGTGELFF. In nucleotide form, the sequence is TGTGCCAGCAGTGAATCTCTTCTAGCGGGAGTTGGTACCGGGGAGCTGTTTTTT. The chain uses TRBV25-1 and TRBJ2-2, with TRBD2 matching 10 junction bases. V is trimmed back by 1 base and J by 5 bases, and the junction contains 10 bases that no gene match accounts for. The CDR3, cysteine through phenylalanine, is 18 amino acids long. Only the CDR3 DNA is retained, 54 bases long and in frame from the first base. Sequences MGHDK (CDR1) and SYGVNS (CDR2) are obtained from the germline V gene.